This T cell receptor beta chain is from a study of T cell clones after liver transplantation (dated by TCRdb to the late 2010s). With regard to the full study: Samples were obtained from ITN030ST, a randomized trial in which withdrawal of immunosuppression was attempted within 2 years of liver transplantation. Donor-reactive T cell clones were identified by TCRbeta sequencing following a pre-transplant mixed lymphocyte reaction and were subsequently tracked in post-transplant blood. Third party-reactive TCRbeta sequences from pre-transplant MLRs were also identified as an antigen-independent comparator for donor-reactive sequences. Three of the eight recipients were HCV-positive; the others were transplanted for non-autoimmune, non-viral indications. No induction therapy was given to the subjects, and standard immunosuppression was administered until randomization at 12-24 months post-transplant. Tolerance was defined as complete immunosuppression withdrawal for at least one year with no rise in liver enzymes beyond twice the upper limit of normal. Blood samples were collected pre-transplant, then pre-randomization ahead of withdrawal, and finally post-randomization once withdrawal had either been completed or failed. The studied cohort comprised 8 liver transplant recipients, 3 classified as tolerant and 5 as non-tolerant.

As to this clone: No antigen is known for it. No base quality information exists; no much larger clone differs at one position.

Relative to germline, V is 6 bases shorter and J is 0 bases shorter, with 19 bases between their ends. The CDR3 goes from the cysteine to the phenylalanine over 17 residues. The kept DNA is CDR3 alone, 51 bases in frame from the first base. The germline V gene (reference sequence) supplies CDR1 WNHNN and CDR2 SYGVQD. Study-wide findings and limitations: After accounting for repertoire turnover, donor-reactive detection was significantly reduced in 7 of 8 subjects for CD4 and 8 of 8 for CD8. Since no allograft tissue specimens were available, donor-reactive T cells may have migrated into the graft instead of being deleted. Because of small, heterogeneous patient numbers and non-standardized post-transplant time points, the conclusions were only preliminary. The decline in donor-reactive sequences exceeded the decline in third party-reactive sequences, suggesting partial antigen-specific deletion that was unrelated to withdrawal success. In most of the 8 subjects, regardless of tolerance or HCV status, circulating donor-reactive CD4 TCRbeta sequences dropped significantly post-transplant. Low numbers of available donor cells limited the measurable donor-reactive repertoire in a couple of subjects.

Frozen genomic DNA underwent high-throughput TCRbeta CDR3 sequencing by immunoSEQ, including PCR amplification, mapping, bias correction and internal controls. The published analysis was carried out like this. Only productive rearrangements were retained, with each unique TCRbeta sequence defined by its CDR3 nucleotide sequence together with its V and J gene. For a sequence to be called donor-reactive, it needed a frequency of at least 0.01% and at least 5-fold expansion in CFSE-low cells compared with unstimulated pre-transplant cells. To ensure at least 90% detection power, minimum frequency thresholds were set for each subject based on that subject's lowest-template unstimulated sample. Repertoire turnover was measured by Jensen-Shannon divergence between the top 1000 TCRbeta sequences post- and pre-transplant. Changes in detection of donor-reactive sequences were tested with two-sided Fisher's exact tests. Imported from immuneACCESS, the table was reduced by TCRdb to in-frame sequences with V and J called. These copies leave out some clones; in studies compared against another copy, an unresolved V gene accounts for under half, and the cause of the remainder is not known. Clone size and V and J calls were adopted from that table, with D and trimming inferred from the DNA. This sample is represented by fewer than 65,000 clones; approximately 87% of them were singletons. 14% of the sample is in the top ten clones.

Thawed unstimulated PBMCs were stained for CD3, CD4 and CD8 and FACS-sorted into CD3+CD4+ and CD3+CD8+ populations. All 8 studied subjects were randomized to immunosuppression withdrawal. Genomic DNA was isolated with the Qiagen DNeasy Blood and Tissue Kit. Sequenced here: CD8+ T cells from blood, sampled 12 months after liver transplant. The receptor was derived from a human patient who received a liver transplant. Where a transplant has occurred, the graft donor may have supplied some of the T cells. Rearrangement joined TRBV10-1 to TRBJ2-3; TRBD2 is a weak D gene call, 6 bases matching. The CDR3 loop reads CASSPREGGYSTDTQYF. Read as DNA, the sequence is TGCGCCAGCAGCCCCCGCGAGGGAGGCTACAGCACAGATACGCAGTATTTT.